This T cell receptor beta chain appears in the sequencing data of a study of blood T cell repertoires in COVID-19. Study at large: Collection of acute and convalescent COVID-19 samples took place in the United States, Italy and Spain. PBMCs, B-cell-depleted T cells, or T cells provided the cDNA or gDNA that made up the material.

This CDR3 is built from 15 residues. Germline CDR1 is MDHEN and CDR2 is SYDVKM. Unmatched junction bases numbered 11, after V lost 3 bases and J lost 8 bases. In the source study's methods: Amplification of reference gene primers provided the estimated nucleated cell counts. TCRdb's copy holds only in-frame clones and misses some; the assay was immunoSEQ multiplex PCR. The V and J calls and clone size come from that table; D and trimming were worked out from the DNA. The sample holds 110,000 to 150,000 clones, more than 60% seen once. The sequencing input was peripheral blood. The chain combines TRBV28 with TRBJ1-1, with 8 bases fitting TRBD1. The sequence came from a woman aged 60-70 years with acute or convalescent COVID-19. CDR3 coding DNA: TGTGCCAGCAGTTTCTCCAGGGGGCTCCCCACCGAAGCTTTCTTT. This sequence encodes CASSFSRGLPTEAFF.